The clone carrying this T cell receptor beta chain was seen a handful of times. TCRdb re-called the 5' RACE reads through MiXCR, storing one row per CDR3 protein. The sample records 650,000 to 750,000 distinct CDR3 sequences, approximately 22% being singletons. This entry comes from a study of identical twins. V lost 6 bases, J lost 1 base, and 5 bases stayed unmatched. The CDR3 extends over 13 amino acids. Germline assignment: CDR1 DFQATT and CDR2 SNEGSKA (reference sequence). These data were also filed under a second study, of T cells expressing NK-cell markers. Per that paper: An anti-gamma-delta TCR antibody confined sorting to alpha-beta TCR T cells across several of the experiments.

This chain links TRBV20-1 with TRBJ2-7, with 8 bases that match TRBD1. The receptor was derived from a woman under 30 in good health. The material sequenced was PBMCs. The CDR3 here is CSARTGGSYEQYF. CDR3 sequence (DNA): TGCAGTGCCAGAACAGGGGGTTCCTACGAGCAGTACTTC.